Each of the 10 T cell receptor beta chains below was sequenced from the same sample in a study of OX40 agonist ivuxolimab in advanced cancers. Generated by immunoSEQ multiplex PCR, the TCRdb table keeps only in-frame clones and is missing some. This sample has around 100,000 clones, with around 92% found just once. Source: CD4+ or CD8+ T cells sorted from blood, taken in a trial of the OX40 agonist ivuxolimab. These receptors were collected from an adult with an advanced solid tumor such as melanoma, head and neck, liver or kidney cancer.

This chain's CDR3 is CASSRGTGAYEAFF. The DNA of the CDR3 is TGTGCCAGCAGTAGGGGGACAGGGGCTTATGAAGCTTTCTTT. This chain joins TRBV2 and TRBJ1-1, with 10 bases lining up with TRBD1. The CDR3 totals 14 residues. The V gene end was trimmed by 5 bases and the J gene end by 7 bases; junction bases not matched to a gene: 7. Germline CDR1 reads SNHLY; CDR2 reads FYNNEI.

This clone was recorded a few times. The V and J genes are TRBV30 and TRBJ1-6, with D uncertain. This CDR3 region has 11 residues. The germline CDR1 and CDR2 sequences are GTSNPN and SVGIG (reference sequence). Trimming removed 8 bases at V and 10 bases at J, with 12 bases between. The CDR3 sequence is CALESGSPLHF. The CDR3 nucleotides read TGTGCCCTGGAAAGTGGGTCACCCCTCCACTTT.

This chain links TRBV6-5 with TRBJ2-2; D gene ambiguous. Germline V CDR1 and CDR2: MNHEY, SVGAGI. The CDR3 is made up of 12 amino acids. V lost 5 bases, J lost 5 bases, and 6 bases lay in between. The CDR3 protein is CASSVETGELFF. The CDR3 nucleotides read TGTGCCAGCAGTGTGGAGACCGGGGAGCTGTTTTTT.

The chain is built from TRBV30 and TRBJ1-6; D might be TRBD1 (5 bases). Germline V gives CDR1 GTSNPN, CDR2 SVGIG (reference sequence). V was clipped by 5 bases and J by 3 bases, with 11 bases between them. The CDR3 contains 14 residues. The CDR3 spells CAWDRQFYNSPLHF. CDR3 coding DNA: TGTGCCTGGGACAGACAATTCTATAATTCACCCCTCCACTTT.

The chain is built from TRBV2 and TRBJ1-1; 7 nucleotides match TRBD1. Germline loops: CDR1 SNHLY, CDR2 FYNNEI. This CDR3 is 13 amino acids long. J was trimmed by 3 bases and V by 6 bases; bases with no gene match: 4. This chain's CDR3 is CASSRQGDTEAFF. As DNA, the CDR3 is TGTGCCAGCAGCCGACAGGGCGACACTGAAGCTTTCTTT.

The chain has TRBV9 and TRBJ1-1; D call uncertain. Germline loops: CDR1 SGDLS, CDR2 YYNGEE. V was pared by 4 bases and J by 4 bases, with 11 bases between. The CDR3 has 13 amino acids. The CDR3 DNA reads TGTGCCAGCAGCCTAGGACCGGGCACTGAAGCTTTCTTT. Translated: CASSLGPGTEAFF.

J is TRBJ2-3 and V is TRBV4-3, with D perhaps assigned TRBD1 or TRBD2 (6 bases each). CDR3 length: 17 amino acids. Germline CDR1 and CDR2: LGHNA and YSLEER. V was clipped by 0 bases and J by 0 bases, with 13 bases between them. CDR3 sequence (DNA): TGCGCCAGCAGCCAAGAGACAGGCGGGACTAGCACAGATACGCAGTATTTT. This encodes CASSQETGGTSTDTQYF.

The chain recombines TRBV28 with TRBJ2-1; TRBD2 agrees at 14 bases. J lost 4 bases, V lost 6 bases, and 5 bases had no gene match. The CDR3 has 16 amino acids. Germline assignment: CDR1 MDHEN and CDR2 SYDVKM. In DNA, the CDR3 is TGTGCCAGCAGGACTAGCGGGGGGGCACTATACAATGAGCAGTTCTTC. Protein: CASRTSGGALYNEQFF.

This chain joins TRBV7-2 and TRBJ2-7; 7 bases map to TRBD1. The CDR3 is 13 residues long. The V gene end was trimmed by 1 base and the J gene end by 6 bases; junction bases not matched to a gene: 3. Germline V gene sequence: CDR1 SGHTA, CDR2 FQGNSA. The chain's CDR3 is CASSLVPGGEQYV. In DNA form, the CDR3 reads TGTGCCAGCAGCTTAGTGCCAGGGGGCGAGCAGTACGTC.

The CDR3 region has the DNA TGTGCCAGCAGTGAGGGTTCGGGCAGGGGGCAAGAGACCCAGTACTTC. Encoded protein: CASSEGSGRGQETQYF. The V gene is TRBV25-1, the J gene TRBJ2-5; 7 bases map to TRBD1. V trimming: 3 bases; J trimming: 2 bases; junction bases outside the gene matches: 9. CDR1 and CDR2 (germline): MGHDK, SYGVNS. There are 16 residues in the CDR3.